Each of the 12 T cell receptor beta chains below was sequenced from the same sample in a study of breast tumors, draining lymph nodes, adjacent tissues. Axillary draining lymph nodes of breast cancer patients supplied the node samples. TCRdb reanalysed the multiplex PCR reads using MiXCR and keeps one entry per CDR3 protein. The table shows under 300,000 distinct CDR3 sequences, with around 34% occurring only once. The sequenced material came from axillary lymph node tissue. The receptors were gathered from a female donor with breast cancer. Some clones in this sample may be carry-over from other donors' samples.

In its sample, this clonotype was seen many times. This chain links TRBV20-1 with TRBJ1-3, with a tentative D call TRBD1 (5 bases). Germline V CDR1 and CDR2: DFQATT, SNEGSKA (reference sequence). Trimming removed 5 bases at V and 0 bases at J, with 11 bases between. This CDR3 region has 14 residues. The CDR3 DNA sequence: TGCAGTGCTCTCGACAGCACCTCTGGAAACACCATATATTTT. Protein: CSALDSTSGNTIYF.

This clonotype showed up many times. The CDR3 sequence: CASSRSGGETQYF. Written as DNA, the CDR3 is TGTGCCAGTAGTAGATCGGGGGGGGAGACCCAGTACTTC. The V and J genes are TRBV19 and TRBJ2-5, with TRBD2 matching over 8 bases. The junction had 3 bases not matched to a gene; V was cut back by 4 bases and J by 5 bases. Germline CDR1 LNHDA, CDR2 SQIVND (reference sequence). The CDR3 extends over 13 amino acids.

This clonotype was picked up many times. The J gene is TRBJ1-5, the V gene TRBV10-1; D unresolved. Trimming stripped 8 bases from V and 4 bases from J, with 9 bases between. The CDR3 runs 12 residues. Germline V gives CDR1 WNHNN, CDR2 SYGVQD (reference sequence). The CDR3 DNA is TGCGCCAGCGGTATGGGGAATCAGCCCCAGCATTTT. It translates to CASGMGNQPQHF.

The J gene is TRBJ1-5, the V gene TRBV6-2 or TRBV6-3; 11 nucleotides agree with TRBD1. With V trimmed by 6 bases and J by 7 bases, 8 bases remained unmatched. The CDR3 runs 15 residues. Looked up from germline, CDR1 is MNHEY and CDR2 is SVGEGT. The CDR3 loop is CASSPGQGEEQPQHF. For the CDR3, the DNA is TGTGCCAGCAGCCCGGGACAGGGGGAGGAACAGCCCCAGCATTTT.

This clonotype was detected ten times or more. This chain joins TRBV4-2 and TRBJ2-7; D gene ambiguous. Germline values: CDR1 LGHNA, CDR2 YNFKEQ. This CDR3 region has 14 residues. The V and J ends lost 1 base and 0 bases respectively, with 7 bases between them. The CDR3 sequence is CASSQVGGSYEQYF. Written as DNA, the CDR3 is TGTGCCAGCAGCCAAGTAGGCGGCTCCTACGAGCAGTACTTC.

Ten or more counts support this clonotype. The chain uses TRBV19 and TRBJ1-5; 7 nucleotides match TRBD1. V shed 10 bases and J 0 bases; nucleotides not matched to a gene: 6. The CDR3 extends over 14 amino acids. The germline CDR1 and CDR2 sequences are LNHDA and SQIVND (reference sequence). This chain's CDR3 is CATQGTNSNQPQHF. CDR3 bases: TGTGCCACACAGGGGACTAATAGCAATCAGCCCCAGCATTTT. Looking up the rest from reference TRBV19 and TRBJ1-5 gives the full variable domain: DGGITQSPKYLFRKEGQNVTLSCEQNLNHDAMYWYRQDPGQGLRLIYYSQIVNDFQKGDIAEGYSVSREKKESFPLTVTSAQKNPTAFYLCATQGTNSNQPQHFGDGTRLSIL.

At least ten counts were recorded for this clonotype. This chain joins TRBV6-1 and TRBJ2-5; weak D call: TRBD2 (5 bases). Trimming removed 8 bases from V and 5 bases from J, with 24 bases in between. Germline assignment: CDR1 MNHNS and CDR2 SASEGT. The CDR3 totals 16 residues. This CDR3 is CASLHGFGVPRETQYF. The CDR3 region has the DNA TGTGCCAGCTTACACGGATTCGGGGTCCCCAGGGAGACCCAGTACTTC.

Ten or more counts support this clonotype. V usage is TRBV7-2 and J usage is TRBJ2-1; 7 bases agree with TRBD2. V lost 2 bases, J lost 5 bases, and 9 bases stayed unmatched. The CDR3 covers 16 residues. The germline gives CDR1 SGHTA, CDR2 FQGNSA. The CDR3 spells CASSLRRGDFNNEQFF. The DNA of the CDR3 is TGTGCCAGCAGCTTAAGACGGGGGGACTTCAACAATGAGCAGTTCTTC.

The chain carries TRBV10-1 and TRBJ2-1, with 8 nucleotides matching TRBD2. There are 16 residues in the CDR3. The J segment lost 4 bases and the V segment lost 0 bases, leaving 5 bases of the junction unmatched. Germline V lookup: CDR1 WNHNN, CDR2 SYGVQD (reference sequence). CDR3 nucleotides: TGCGCCAGCAGTGAGTCTACTAGCGGATTATACAATGAGCAGTTCTTC. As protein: CASSESTSGLYNEQFF.

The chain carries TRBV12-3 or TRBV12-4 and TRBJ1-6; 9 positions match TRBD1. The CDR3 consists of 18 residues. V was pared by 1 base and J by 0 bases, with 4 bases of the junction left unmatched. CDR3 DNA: TGTGCCAGCAGTTTAGTCGGACAGGGGAGCTCCTATAATTCACCCCTCCACTTT. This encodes CASSLVGQGSSYNSPLHF.

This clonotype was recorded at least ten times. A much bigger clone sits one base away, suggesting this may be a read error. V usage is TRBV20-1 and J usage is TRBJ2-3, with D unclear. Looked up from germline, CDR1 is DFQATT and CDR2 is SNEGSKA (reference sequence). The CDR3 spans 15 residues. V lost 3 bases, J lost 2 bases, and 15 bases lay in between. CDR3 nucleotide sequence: TGCAGTGCTAGCCTCCCCGGCCAAAACACAGATACGCAGTATTTT. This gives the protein CSASLPGQNTDTQYF.

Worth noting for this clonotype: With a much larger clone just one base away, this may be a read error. This CDR3 reads CASSHRDRRELFF. CDR3 DNA: TGTGCCAGCAGTCACAGGGATCGCCGGGAGCTGTTTTTT. The V call is TRBV6-6, the J call TRBJ2-2; D may be TRBD1 (6 bases). The CDR3 covers 13 residues. V shed 5 bases and J shed 9 bases, with 13 bases lying between them. Germline V gene sequence: CDR1 MNHNY, CDR2 SVGAGI (reference sequence).